A selection of T cell receptor beta chains follows, all from one sample in a study of control samples from healthy donors and cancer patients. TCRdb's copy holds only in-frame clones and misses some; the assay was immunoSEQ multiplex PCR. Here the sample spans roughly 73,000 clones, approximately 92% being singletons. Sequenced input: blood. The receptors originated from a woman aged 60-75 years in good health. Each CDR3 is given with its conserved first and last residue. Fields, in order: D gene, J gene, clone size, V gene, CDR3 protein, CDR3 DNA. A D gene is named only where the DNA matches it firmly. Part of the rows lack a size; the others show once, few, many or a class for expanded clones.

d_gene: -; j_gene: TRBJ1-4; abundance: once; v_gene: TRBV11-2; CDR3aa: CASSSLRGGFGGNEKLFF; CDR3nt: TGTGCCAGCAGCTCCCTACGCGGGGGATTCGGGGGAAATGAAAAACTGTTTTTT
d_gene: -; j_gene: TRBJ1-2; abundance: -; v_gene: TRBV3-1/TRBV3-2; CDR3aa: CASSPSAKVDGYTF; CDR3nt: TGTGCCAGCAGCCCCTCGGCTAAGGTGGACGGCTACACCTTC
d_gene: -; j_gene: TRBJ2-2; abundance: -; v_gene: TRBV5-6; CDR3aa: CASSLMLTGELFF; CDR3nt: TGTGCCAGCAGCCTAATGCTTACCGGGGAGCTGTTTTTT
d_gene: TRBD1; j_gene: TRBJ1-2; abundance: -; v_gene: TRBV4-1; CDR3aa: CASSQTPGGGNYGYTF; CDR3nt: TGCGCCAGCAGCCAGACCCCAGGGGGCGGCAACTATGGCTACACCTTC
d_gene: -; j_gene: TRBJ2-1; abundance: -; v_gene: TRBV11-2; CDR3aa: CASSSRDPNNEQFF; CDR3nt: TGTGCCAGCAGCTCCCGGGACCCAAACAATGAGCAGTTCTTC
d_gene: TRBD1; j_gene: TRBJ1-2; abundance: -; v_gene: TRBV3-1/TRBV3-2; CDR3aa: CASSPPTGRAYGYTF; CDR3nt: TGTGCCAGCAGCCCTCCGACAGGGAGGGCCTATGGCTACACCTTC
d_gene: TRBD1; j_gene: TRBJ2-7; abundance: -; v_gene: TRBV6-2/TRBV6-3; CDR3aa: CASSARGGQGYEQYF; CDR3nt: TGTGCCAGCAGCGCGAGGGGGGGACAGGGCTACGAGCAGTACTTC
d_gene: -; j_gene: TRBJ1-1; abundance: -; v_gene: TRBV28; CDR3aa: CASSPHLSGGEAFF; CDR3nt: TGTGCCAGCAGCCCTCATCTATCCGGGGGGGAAGCTTTCTTT
d_gene: TRBD2; j_gene: TRBJ2-7; abundance: -; v_gene: TRBV4-2; CDR3aa: CASSQGAGSSYEQYF; CDR3nt: TGTGCCAGCAGCCAAGGAGCGGGAAGCTCCTACGAGCAGTACTTC
d_gene: -; j_gene: TRBJ2-1; abundance: once; v_gene: TRBV27; CDR3aa: CASSLGGPRYNEQFF; CDR3nt: TGTGCCAGCAGTTTAGGGGGACCAAGATACAATGAGCAGTTCTTC
d_gene: -; j_gene: TRBJ1-6; abundance: -; v_gene: TRBV30; CDR3aa: CAWSPGNSPLHF; CDR3nt: TGTGCCTGGAGTCCAGGCAATTCACCCCTCCACTTT
d_gene: -; j_gene: TRBJ2-2; abundance: -; v_gene: TRBV28; CDR3aa: CASSLGGAHTGELFF; CDR3nt: TGTGCCAGCAGTTTAGGGGGCGCCCACACCGGGGAGCTGTTTTTT
d_gene: -; j_gene: TRBJ1-2; abundance: -; v_gene: TRBV19; CDR3aa: CASRLLLGGGSYTF; CDR3nt: TGTGCCAGTAGACTACTCCTCGGGGGAGGAAGCTACACCTTC
d_gene: -; j_gene: TRBJ1-5; abundance: -; v_gene: TRBV2; CDR3aa: CASKEGTNNQPQHF; CDR3nt: TGTGCCAGCAAGGAGGGTACGAACAATCAGCCCCAGCATTTT
d_gene: -; j_gene: TRBJ1-1; abundance: once; v_gene: TRBV10-3; CDR3aa: CAISPDRRGTEAFF; CDR3nt: TGTGCCATCAGCCCCGACAGGCGAGGCACTGAAGCTTTCTTT
d_gene: TRBD2; j_gene: TRBJ2-4; abundance: -; v_gene: TRBV6-1; CDR3aa: CASSEVLATSDQRKNIQYF; CDR3nt: TGTGCCAGCAGTGAAGTTTTGGCCACTAGCGACCAACGCAAAAACATTCAGTACTTC
d_gene: TRBD2; j_gene: TRBJ2-7; abundance: -; v_gene: TRBV18; CDR3aa: CASSPSASGGSLEEQYF; CDR3nt: TGTGCCAGCTCCCCCTCAGCTTCGGGAGGGTCCCTGGAGGAGCAGTACTTC
d_gene: TRBD1; j_gene: TRBJ1-2; abundance: -; v_gene: TRBV2; CDR3aa: CASSGRQGVYGYTF; CDR3nt: TGTGCCAGCAGTGGGAGACAGGGGGTATATGGCTACACCTTC
d_gene: -; j_gene: TRBJ1-1; abundance: -; v_gene: TRBV4-1; CDR3aa: CASSQRIGGREVNTEAFF; CDR3nt: TGCGCCAGCAGCCAAAGGATCGGGGGAAGGGAAGTGAACACTGAAGCTTTCTTT
d_gene: -; j_gene: TRBJ1-1; abundance: few; v_gene: TRBV15; CDR3aa: CATSRDRSGEAFF; CDR3nt: TGTGCCACCAGCAGAGATCGGAGTGGTGAAGCTTTCTTT
d_gene: TRBD2; j_gene: TRBJ2-1; abundance: -; v_gene: TRBV7-9; CDR3aa: CASSFVASGRSEQFF; CDR3nt: TGTGCCAGCAGCTTTGTGGCTAGCGGGAGAAGTGAGCAGTTCTTC
d_gene: TRBD2; j_gene: TRBJ2-1; abundance: -; v_gene: TRBV19; CDR3aa: CASSMGTSGRVDEQFF; CDR3nt: TGTGCCAGTAGTATGGGGACTAGCGGGAGGGTCGATGAGCAGTTCTTC
d_gene: -; j_gene: TRBJ1-5; abundance: -; v_gene: TRBV7-8; CDR3aa: CASSLDDNGQPQHF; CDR3nt: TGTGCCAGCAGCTTAGACGACAACGGGCAGCCCCAGCATTTT
d_gene: -; j_gene: TRBJ1-1; abundance: -; v_gene: TRBV7-9; CDR3aa: CAGSPMNTEAFF; CDR3nt: TGTGCCGGCAGCCCGATGAACACTGAAGCTTTCTTT
d_gene: -; j_gene: TRBJ2-4; abundance: -; v_gene: TRBV5-6; CDR3aa: CASRRTGRENIQYF; CDR3nt: TGTGCCAGCAGACGGACAGGGAGGGAAAACATTCAGTACTTC
d_gene: TRBD1; j_gene: TRBJ2-2; abundance: -; v_gene: TRBV6-6; CDR3aa: CASKLQGTGELFF; CDR3nt: TGTGCCAGCAAACTACAGGGGACCGGGGAGCTGTTTTTT
d_gene: TRBD2; j_gene: TRBJ2-5; abundance: -; v_gene: TRBV6-5; CDR3aa: CASSPGGVRETQYF; CDR3nt: TGTGCCAGCAGTCCCGGGGGGGTCAGGGAGACCCAGTACTTC
d_gene: -; j_gene: TRBJ2-3; abundance: -; v_gene: TRBV7-3; CDR3aa: CASSRRAGTDTQYF; CDR3nt: TGTGCCAGCAGCCGCAGGGCTGGGACAGATACGCAGTATTTT
d_gene: -; j_gene: TRBJ1-4; abundance: -; v_gene: TRBV29-1; CDR3aa: CSVVPGTSNEKLFF; CDR3nt: TGCAGCGTGGTCCCCGGGACAAGCAATGAAAAACTGTTTTTT
d_gene: -; j_gene: TRBJ1-5; abundance: -; v_gene: TRBV12-3/TRBV12-4; CDR3aa: CASSLGPQPQHF; CDR3nt: TGTGCCAGCAGTTTAGGGCCACAGCCCCAGCATTTT
d_gene: -; j_gene: TRBJ2-7; abundance: -; v_gene: TRBV2; CDR3aa: CASSEGGSSYEQYF; CDR3nt: TGTGCCAGCAGTGAAGGGGGATCCTCCTACGAGCAGTACTTC
d_gene: -; j_gene: TRBJ2-1; abundance: -; v_gene: TRBV27; CDR3aa: CASSLGGLSYNEQFF; CDR3nt: TGTGCCAGCAGTTTAGGAGGGTTGAGCTACAATGAGCAGTTCTTC
d_gene: TRBD1; j_gene: TRBJ1-5; abundance: -; v_gene: TRBV5-6; CDR3aa: CASSFGTGKLDQPQHF; CDR3nt: TGTGCCAGCAGCTTTGGGACAGGGAAGTTGGATCAGCCCCAGCATTTT
d_gene: -; j_gene: TRBJ1-3; abundance: few; v_gene: TRBV7-6; CDR3aa: CASSLAGTGNTIYF; CDR3nt: TGTGCCAGCAGCTTAGCCGGGACTGGAAACACCATATATTTT
d_gene: -; j_gene: TRBJ1-1; abundance: -; v_gene: TRBV7-9; CDR3aa: CASSLQRVFTEAFF; CDR3nt: TGTGCCAGCAGCCTACAACGGGTGTTCACTGAAGCTTTCTTT
d_gene: TRBD1; j_gene: TRBJ1-1; abundance: -; v_gene: TRBV5-5; CDR3aa: CASSLLSLTGVNTEAFF; CDR3nt: TGTGCCAGCAGCCTATTGAGCCTTACAGGGGTGAACACTGAAGCTTTCTTT
d_gene: -; j_gene: TRBJ1-2; abundance: -; v_gene: TRBV6-1; CDR3aa: CASSENTGNYGYTF; CDR3nt: TGTGCCAGCAGTGAAAACACAGGGAACTATGGCTACACCTTC
d_gene: -; j_gene: TRBJ1-1; abundance: -; v_gene: TRBV10-2; CDR3aa: CASSESVNTEAFF; CDR3nt: TGCGCCAGCAGTGAGTCAGTGAACACTGAAGCTTTCTTT
d_gene: -; j_gene: TRBJ2-7; abundance: -; v_gene: TRBV5-1; CDR3aa: CASSLFLGTYEQYF; CDR3nt: TGCGCCAGCAGCTTGTTCTTGGGAACCTACGAGCAGTACTTC
d_gene: -; j_gene: TRBJ2-6; abundance: -; v_gene: TRBV21-1; CDR3aa: CASSKDRTGGSGANVLTF; CDR3nt: TGTGCCAGCAGCAAAGATAGGACAGGGGGCTCTGGGGCCAACGTCCTGACTTTC
d_gene: -; j_gene: TRBJ2-1; abundance: -; v_gene: TRBV6-5; CDR3aa: CASSTRLDNEQFF; CDR3nt: TGTGCCAGCAGTACAAGACTCGACAATGAGCAGTTCTTC
d_gene: TRBD1; j_gene: TRBJ1-2; abundance: -; v_gene: TRBV4-1; CDR3aa: CASSQSEGQGFLYGYTF; CDR3nt: TGCGCCAGCAGCCAGTCCGAAGGACAGGGTTTTTTGTATGGCTACACCTTC
d_gene: -; j_gene: TRBJ1-1; abundance: -; v_gene: TRBV4-1; CDR3aa: CASSQPRTGMNTEAFF; CDR3nt: TGCGCCAGCAGCCAACCTCGGACGGGCATGAACACTGAAGCTTTCTTT
d_gene: TRBD1; j_gene: TRBJ2-4; abundance: -; v_gene: TRBV30; CDR3aa: CAWSGDRGIQYF; CDR3nt: TGTGCCTGGAGTGGGGACAGGGGCATTCAGTACTTC
d_gene: -; j_gene: TRBJ2-5; abundance: -; v_gene: TRBV5-1; CDR3aa: CASSFQGRAQETQYF; CDR3nt: TGCGCCAGCAGCTTCCAGGGGCGCGCCCAAGAGACCCAGTACTTC
d_gene: TRBD2; j_gene: TRBJ2-1; abundance: -; v_gene: TRBV5-1; CDR3aa: CASSLGEGNEQFF; CDR3nt: TGCGCCAGCAGCTTGGGGGAGGGCAATGAGCAGTTCTTC
d_gene: -; j_gene: TRBJ1-4; abundance: -; v_gene: TRBV18; CDR3aa: CASSREQGKLFF; CDR3nt: TGTGCCAGCTCAAGAGAACAGGGAAAACTGTTTTTT
d_gene: -; j_gene: TRBJ2-7; abundance: -; v_gene: TRBV5-4; CDR3aa: CASSPGASSYEQYF; CDR3nt: TGTGCCAGCAGTCCCGGGGCCTCCTCCTACGAGCAGTACTTC
d_gene: -; j_gene: TRBJ2-1; abundance: -; v_gene: TRBV29-1; CDR3aa: CSVGGQYNEQFF; CDR3nt: TGCAGCGTGGGGGGGCAGTACAATGAGCAGTTCTTC